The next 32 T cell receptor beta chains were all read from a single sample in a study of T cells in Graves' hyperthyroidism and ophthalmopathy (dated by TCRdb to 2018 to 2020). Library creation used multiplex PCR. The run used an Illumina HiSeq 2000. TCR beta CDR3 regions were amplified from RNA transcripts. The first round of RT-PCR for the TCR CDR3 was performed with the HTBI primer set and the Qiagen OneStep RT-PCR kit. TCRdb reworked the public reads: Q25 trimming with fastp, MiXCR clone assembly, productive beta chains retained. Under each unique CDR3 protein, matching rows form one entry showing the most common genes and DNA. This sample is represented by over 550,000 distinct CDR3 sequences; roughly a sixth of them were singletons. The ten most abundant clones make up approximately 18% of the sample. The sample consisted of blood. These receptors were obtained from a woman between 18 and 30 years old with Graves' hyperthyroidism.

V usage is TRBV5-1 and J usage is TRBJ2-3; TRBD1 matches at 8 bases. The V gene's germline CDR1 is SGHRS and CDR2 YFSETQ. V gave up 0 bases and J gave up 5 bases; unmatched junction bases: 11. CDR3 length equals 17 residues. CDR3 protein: CASSLVAGGYGLDTQYF. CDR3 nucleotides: TGCGCCAGCAGCTTGGTGGCAGGGGGCTATGGCTTAGATACGCAGTATTTT.

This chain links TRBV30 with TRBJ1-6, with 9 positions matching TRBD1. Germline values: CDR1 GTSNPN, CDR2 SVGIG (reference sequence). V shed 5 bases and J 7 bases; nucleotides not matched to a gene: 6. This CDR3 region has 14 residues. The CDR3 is CAWAPGQGNSPLHF. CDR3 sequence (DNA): TGTGCCTGGGCACCGGGACAGGGAAATTCACCCCTCCACTTT.

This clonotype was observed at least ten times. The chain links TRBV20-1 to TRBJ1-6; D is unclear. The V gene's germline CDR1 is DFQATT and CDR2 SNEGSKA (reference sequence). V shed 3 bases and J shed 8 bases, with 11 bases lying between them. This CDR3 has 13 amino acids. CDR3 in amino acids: CSARGSNYSPLHF. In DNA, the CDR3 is TGCAGTGCTAGGGGGAGCAACTATTCACCCCTCCACTTT.

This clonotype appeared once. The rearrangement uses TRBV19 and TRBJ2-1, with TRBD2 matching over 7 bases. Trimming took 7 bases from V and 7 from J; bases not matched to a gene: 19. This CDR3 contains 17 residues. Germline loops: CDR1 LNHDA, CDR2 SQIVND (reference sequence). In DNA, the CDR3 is TGTGCCAGTACCCCCCGTCGGTCGGGGGGATTAAGGAATGAGCAGTTCTTC. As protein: CASTPRRSGGLRNEQFF.

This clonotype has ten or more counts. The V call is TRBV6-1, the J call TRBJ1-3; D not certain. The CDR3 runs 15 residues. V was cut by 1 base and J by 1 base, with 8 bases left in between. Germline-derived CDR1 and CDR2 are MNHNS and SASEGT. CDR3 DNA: TGTGCCAGCAGTGAAGTGATGGGGTCTGGAAACACCATATATTTT. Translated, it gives CASSEVMGSGNTIYF.

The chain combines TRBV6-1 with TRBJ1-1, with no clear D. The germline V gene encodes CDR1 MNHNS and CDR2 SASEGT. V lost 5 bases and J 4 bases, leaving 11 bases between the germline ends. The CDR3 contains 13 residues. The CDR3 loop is CASSPSAGTEAFF. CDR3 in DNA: TGTGCCAGCAGTCCTTCGGCGGGCACTGAAGCTTTCTTT.

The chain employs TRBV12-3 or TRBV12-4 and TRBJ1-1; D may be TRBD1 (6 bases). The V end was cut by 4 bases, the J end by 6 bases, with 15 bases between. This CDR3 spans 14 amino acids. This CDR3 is CASSWPGGGAEAFF. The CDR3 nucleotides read TGTGCCAGCAGTTGGCCGGGAGGGGGGGCTGAAGCTTTCTTT.

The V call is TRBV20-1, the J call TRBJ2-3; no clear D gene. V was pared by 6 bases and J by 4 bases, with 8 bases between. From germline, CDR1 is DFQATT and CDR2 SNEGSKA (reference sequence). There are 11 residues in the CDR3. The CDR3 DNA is TGCAGTGCCAAAAACCCAGATACGCAGTATTTT. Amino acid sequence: CSAKNPDTQYF.

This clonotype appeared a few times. The CDR3 nucleotides read TGTGCCAGCAGCACTAGCGACCATCCCACAGATACGCAGTATTTT. Its protein product is CASSTSDHPTDTQYF. The chain employs TRBV9 and TRBJ2-3, with TRBD2 matching 7 bases. V dropped 4 bases and J dropped 2; count of bases not matched to a gene: 7. This CDR3 contains 15 residues. CDR1 is SGDLS, CDR2 YYNGEE, per germline. The complete variable domain, with remaining parts taken from reference TRBV9 and TRBJ2-3, reads DSGVTQTPKHLITATGQRVTLRCSPRSGDLSVYWYQQSLDQGLQFLIQYYNGEERAKGNILERFSAQQFPDLHSELNLSSLELGDSALYFCASSTSDHPTDTQYFGPGTRLTVL.

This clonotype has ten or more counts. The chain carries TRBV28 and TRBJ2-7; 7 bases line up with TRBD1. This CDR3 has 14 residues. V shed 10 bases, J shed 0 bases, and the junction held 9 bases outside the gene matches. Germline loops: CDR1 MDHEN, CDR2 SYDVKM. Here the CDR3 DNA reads TGTGCCATCACCCGGGACAGATACTCCTACGAGCAGTACTTC. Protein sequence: CAITRDRYSYEQYF. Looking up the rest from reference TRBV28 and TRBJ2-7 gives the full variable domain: DVKVTQSSRYLVKRTGEKVFLECVQDMDHENMFWYRQDPGLGLRLIYFSYDVKMKEKGDIPEGYSVSREKKERFSLILESASTNQTSMYLCAITRDRYSYEQYFGPGTRLTVT.

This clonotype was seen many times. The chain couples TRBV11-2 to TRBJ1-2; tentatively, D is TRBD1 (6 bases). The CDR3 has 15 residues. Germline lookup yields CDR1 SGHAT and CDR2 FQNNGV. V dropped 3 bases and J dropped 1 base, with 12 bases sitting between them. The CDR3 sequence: CASSFGQGYNYGYTF. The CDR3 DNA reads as TGTGCCAGCAGCTTTGGGCAGGGGTATAACTATGGCTACACCTTC. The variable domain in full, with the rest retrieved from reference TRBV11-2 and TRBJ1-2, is EAGVAQSPRYKIIEKRQSVAFWCNPISGHATLYWYQQILGQGPKLLIQFQNNGVVDDSQLPKDRFSAERLKGVDSTLKIQPAKLEDSAVYLCASSFGQGYNYGYTFGSGTRLTVV.

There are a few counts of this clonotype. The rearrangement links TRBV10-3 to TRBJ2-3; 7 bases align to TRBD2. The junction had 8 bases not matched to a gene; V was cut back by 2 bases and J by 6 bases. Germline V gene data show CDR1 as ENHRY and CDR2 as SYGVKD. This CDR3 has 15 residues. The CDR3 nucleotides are TGTGCCATCAGTGAGCTGGCTAGCGGTACCGATACGCAGTATTTT. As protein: CAISELASGTDTQYF.

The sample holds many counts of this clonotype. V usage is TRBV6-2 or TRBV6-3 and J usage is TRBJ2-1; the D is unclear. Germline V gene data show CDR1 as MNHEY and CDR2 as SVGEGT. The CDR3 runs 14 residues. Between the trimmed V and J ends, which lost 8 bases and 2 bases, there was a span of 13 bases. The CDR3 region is CASGPRKTYNEQFF. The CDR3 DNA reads TGTGCCAGCGGGCCCCGGAAGACCTACAATGAGCAGTTCTTC.

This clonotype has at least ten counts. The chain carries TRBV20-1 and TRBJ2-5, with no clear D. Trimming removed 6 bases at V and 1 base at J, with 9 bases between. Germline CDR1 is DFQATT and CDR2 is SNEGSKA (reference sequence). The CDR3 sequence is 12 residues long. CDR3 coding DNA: TGCAGTGCGCCGACGGTCCAAGAGACCCAGTACTTC. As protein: CSAPTVQETQYF.

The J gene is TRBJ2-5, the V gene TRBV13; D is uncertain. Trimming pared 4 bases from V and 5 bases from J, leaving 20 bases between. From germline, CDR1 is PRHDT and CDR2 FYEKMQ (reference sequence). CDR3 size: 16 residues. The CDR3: CASSSRPFQRLETQYF. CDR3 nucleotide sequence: TGTGCCAGCAGCTCCCGGCCTTTTCAGAGGTTGGAGACCCAGTACTTC.

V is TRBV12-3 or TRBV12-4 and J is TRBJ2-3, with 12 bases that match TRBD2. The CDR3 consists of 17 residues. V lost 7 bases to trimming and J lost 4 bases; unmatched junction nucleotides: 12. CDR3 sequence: CASTEAGLAGRADTQYF. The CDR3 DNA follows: TGTGCCAGCACCGAAGCGGGACTAGCGGGTCGGGCAGATACGCAGTATTTT.

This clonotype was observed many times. The CDR3 DNA reads TGTGCCAGCAGCTTAGAAGACCTACCGACCTACGAGCAGTACTTC. Translated: CASSLEDLPTYEQYF. The rearrangement uses TRBV11-2 and TRBJ2-7; D is unresolved. V was clipped by 0 bases and J by 2 bases, with 11 bases between them. Germline V CDR1 and CDR2: SGHAT, FQNNGV. CDR3 size: 15 residues.

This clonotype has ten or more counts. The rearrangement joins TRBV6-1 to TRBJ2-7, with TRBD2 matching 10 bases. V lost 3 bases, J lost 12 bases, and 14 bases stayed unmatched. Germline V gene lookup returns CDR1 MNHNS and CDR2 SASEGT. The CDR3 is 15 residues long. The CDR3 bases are TGTGCCAGCAGTGATTCGACTAGCGGGCCGTACCCTTCGTACTTC. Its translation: CASSDSTSGPYPSYF.

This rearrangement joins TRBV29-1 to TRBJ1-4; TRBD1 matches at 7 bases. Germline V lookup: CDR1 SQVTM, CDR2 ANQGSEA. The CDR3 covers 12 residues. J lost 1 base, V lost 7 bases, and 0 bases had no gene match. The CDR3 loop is CSAGGTNEKLFF. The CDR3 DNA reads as TGCAGCGCAGGGGGAACTAATGAAAAACTGTTTTTT.

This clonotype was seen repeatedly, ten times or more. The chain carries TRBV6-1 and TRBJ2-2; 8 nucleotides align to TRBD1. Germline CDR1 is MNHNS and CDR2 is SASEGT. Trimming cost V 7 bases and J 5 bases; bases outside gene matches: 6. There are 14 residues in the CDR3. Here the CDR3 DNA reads TGTGCCAGCACGGCGACAGGGGTTACCGGGGAGCTGTTTTTT. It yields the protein CASTATGVTGELFF.

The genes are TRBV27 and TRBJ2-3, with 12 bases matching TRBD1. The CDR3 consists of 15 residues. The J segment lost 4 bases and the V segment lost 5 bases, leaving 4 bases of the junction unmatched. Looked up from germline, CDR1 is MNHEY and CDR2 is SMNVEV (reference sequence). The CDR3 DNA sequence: TGTGCCAGCAGTCAGGGACAGGGGGCATCAGATACGCAGTATTTT. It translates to CASSQGQGASDTQYF.

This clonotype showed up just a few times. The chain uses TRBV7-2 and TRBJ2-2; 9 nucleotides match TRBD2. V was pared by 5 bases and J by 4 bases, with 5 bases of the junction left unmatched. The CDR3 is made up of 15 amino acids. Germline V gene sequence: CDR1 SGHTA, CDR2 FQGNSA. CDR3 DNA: TGTGCCAGCAGCCGGGAACTAGCGGGCACCGGGGAGCTGTTTTTT. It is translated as CASSRELAGTGELFF.

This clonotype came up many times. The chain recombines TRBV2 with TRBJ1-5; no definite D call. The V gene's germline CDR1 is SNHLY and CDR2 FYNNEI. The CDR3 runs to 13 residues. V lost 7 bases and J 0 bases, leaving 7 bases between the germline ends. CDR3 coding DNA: TGTGCCAGCATGCTTGATAGCAATCAGCCCCAGCATTTT. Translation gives CASMLDSNQPQHF.

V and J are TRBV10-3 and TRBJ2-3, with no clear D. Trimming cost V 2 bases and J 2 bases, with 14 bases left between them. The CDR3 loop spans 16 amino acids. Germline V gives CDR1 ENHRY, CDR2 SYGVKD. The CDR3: CAISEDARSVTDTQYF. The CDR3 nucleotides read TGTGCCATCAGTGAGGACGCGAGATCCGTCACAGATACGCAGTATTTT.

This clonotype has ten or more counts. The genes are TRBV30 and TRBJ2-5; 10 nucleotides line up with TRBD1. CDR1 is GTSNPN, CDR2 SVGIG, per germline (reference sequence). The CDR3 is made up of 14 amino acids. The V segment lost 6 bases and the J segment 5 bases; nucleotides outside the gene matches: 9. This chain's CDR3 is CACPTGGWGETQYF. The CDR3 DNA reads TGTGCCTGTCCGACAGGGGGCTGGGGGGAGACCCAGTACTTC.

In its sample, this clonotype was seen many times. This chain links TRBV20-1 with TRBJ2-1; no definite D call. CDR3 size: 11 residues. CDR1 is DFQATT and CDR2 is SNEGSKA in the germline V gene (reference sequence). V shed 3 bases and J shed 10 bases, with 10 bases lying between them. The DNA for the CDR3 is TGCAGTGCTAGTTCCCCGGGCGAGCAGTTCTTC. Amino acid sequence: CSASSPGEQFF.

This CDR3 is CASSSDRVVRETQYF. CDR3 DNA: TGTGCCAGCAGTTCCGACAGGGTGGTGAGGGAGACCCAGTACTTC. The chain has TRBV12-3 or TRBV12-4 and TRBJ2-5, with 7 bases lining up with TRBD1. The junction had 10 bases not matched to a gene; V was cut back by 4 bases and J by 5 bases. CDR3 length: 15 residues.

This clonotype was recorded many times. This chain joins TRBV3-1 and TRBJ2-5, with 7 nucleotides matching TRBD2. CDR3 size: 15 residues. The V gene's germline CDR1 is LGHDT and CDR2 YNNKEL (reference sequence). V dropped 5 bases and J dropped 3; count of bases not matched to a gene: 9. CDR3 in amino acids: CASSSPGTTKETQYF. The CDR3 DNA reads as TGTGCCAGCAGCTCTCCCGGGACTACCAAAGAGACCCAGTACTTC.

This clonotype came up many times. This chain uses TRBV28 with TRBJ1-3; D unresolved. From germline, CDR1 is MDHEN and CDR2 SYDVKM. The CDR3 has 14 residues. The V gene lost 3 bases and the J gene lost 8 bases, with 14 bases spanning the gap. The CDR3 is CASSLWARRDTIYF. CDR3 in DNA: TGTGCCAGCAGTTTGTGGGCCAGAAGGGACACCATATATTTT.

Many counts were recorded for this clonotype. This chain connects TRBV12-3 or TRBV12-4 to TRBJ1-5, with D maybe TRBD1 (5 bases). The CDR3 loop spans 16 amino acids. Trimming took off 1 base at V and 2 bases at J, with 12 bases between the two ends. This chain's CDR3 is CASSLERGGRNQPQHF. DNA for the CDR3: TGTGCCAGCAGTTTAGAGAGGGGTGGTCGCAATCAGCCCCAGCATTTT.

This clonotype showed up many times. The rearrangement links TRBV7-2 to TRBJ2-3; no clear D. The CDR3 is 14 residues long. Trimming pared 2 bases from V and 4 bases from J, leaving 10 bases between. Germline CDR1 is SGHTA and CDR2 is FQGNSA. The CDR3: CASSLQGIADTQYF. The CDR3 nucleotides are TGTGCCAGCAGCTTACAAGGGATCGCAGATACGCAGTATTTT.

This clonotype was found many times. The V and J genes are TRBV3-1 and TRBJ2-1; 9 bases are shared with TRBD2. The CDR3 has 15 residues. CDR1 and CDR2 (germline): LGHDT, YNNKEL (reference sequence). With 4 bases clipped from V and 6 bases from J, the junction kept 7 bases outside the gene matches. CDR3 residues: CASSPGLAGLNEQFF. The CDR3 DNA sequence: TGTGCCAGCAGCCCGGGACTAGCCGGACTCAATGAGCAGTTCTTC.